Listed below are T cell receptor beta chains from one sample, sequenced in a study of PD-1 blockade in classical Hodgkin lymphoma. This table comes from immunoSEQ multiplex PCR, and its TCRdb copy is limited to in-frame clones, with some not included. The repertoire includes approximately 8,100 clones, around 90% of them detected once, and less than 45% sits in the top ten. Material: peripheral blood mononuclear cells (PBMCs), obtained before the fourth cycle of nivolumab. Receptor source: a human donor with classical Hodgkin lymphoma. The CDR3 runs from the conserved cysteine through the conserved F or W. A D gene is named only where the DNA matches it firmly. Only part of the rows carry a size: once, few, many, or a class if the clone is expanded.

CDR3 DNA: TGTGCCAGCTCACCAGTCGCGTACAGGGGGCCGGACTACACCTTC
CDR3 protein: CASSPVAYRGPDYTF
V gene: TRBV18
J gene: TRBJ1-2
D gene: TRBD1
clone size: -

CDR3 DNA: TGTGCAAGTCGCAAGAAAGGAGGCAATGAGCAGTTCTTC
CDR3 protein: CASRKKGGNEQFF
V gene: TRBV12-2
J gene: TRBJ2-1
D gene: -
clone size: few

CDR3 DNA: TGTGCCAGCAGCATCCTAGCGGGAGGGCGAGGAACAGATACGCAGTATTTT
CDR3 protein: CASSILAGGRGTDTQYF
V gene: TRBV7-6
J gene: TRBJ2-3
D gene: TRBD2
clone size: -

CDR3 DNA: TGCGCCAGCAGTGTTAGTGGTCTTACCTACGAGCAGTACTTC
CDR3 protein: CASSVSGLTYEQYF
V gene: TRBV10-2
J gene: TRBJ2-7
D gene: -
clone size: -

CDR3 DNA: TGTGCCAGCGCCCGGGACAGAGTATCCTACGAGCAGTACTTC
CDR3 protein: CASARDRVSYEQYF
V gene: TRBV14
J gene: TRBJ2-7
D gene: TRBD1
clone size: -

CDR3 DNA: TGTGCCAGCAGGGAGGCAGATACGCAGTATTTT
CDR3 protein: CASREADTQYF
V gene: TRBV6-4
J gene: TRBJ2-3
D gene: -
clone size: -

CDR3 DNA: TGTGCCACCAGCAGAGAACAGACTAACTATGGCTACACCTTC
CDR3 protein: CATSREQTNYGYTF
V gene: TRBV15
J gene: TRBJ1-2
D gene: -
clone size: few

CDR3 DNA: TGTGCCAGCAGCTTAACGGTAGCAGGGGGCAATGCTGAAGCTTTCTTT
CDR3 protein: CASSLTVAGGNAEAFF
V gene: TRBV11-3
J gene: TRBJ1-1
D gene: TRBD1
clone size: -

CDR3 DNA: TGTGCCAGCAGTTTCTCAGCCAGCTCCTACAATGAGCAGTTCTTC
CDR3 protein: CASSFSASSYNEQFF
V gene: TRBV6-6
J gene: TRBJ2-1
D gene: -
clone size: -

CDR3 DNA: TGCGCCAGCAGCCAAGATGTCGCTAGCGGTTATTACGAGCAGTACTTC
CDR3 protein: CASSQDVASGYYEQYF
V gene: TRBV4-3
J gene: TRBJ2-7
D gene: TRBD2
clone size: -

CDR3 DNA: TGTGCCAGCAGCTTAGCGCTAGCGAGAGGTGAGCAGTACTTC
CDR3 protein: CASSLALARGEQYF
V gene: TRBV11-2
J gene: TRBJ2-7
D gene: -
clone size: -

CDR3 DNA: TGTGCCAGCTCAGCGGGTGGGAATACCGGGGGTGAAGCTTTCTTT
CDR3 protein: CASSAGGNTGGEAFF
V gene: TRBV18
J gene: TRBJ1-1
D gene: -
clone size: -

CDR3 DNA: TGTGCCAGCAGTAAAGGGACAGGCCGTAGCTCCTACGAGCAGTACTTC
CDR3 protein: CASSKGTGRSSYEQYF
V gene: TRBV6-1
J gene: TRBJ2-7
D gene: TRBD1
clone size: -

CDR3 DNA: TGTGCCAGCAGCCCCATTGTGCAGAGCTCCTACGAGCAGTACTTC
CDR3 protein: CASSPIVQSSYEQYF
V gene: TRBV6-1
J gene: TRBJ2-7
D gene: -
clone size: once

CDR3 DNA: TGTGCCAGCAACCGGGACGGTCGCTCCTACGAGCAGTACTTC
CDR3 protein: CASNRDGRSYEQYF
V gene: TRBV5-4
J gene: TRBJ2-7
D gene: -
clone size: -

CDR3 DNA: TGTGCCAGCAGTTATGACAGGGACTATGGCTACACCTTC
CDR3 protein: CASSYDRDYGYTF
V gene: TRBV27
J gene: TRBJ1-2
D gene: TRBD1
clone size: -

CDR3 DNA: TGTGCCAGCAGTTTCCCACTAGCGGGAGCCGGGGAGCTGTTTTTT
CDR3 protein: CASSFPLAGAGELFF
V gene: TRBV28
J gene: TRBJ2-2
D gene: TRBD2
clone size: -

CDR3 DNA: TGCAGTGCTCCTATACAAAACATTCAGTACTTC
CDR3 protein: CSAPIQNIQYF
V gene: TRBV20-1
J gene: TRBJ2-4
D gene: -
clone size: -

CDR3 DNA: TGTGCCAGCAGTGATCGCGGGAGCTACAATGAGCAGTTCTTC
CDR3 protein: CASSDRGSYNEQFF
V gene: TRBV2
J gene: TRBJ2-1
D gene: TRBD2
clone size: -

CDR3 DNA: TGTGCCAGGACGGGACAGGTGAGCTCCTACAATGAGCAGTTCTTC
CDR3 protein: CARTGQVSSYNEQFF
V gene: TRBV2
J gene: TRBJ2-1
D gene: TRBD1
clone size: -

CDR3 DNA: TGTGCCAGCTCACCATTTGTGGCTAGCGGGAGGTCAGGGAATGAGCAGTTCTTC
CDR3 protein: CASSPFVASGRSGNEQFF
V gene: TRBV18
J gene: TRBJ2-1
D gene: TRBD2
clone size: -

CDR3 DNA: TGCGCCAGCAGTGACATGGACGAGCAGTACTTC
CDR3 protein: CASSDMDEQYF
V gene: TRBV10-1
J gene: TRBJ2-7
D gene: -
clone size: -

CDR3 DNA: TGTGCCAGCAGTTACCCCGAGGAGACCCAGTACTTC
CDR3 protein: CASSYPEETQYF
V gene: TRBV6-6
J gene: TRBJ2-5
D gene: -
clone size: -

CDR3 DNA: TGTGCCTGGCGGCACGGACTAGCCACCTACTCTGGGGCCAACGTCCTGACTTTC
CDR3 protein: CAWRHGLATYSGANVLTF
V gene: TRBV30
J gene: TRBJ2-6
D gene: TRBD2
clone size: few

CDR3 DNA: TGTGCCAGCAGCTTGGGGGCCGGGTATGGCTACACCTTC
CDR3 protein: CASSLGAGYGYTF
V gene: TRBV7-2
J gene: TRBJ1-2
D gene: -
clone size: once

CDR3 DNA: TGTGCCAGCAGCGCGCCGGGACTAGCGACAGATACGCAGTATTTT
CDR3 protein: CASSAPGLATDTQYF
V gene: TRBV14
J gene: TRBJ2-3
D gene: TRBD2
clone size: -

CDR3 DNA: TGTGCCAGCAGCTTAGTGTCCAATGAGCAGTTCTTC
CDR3 protein: CASSLVSNEQFF
V gene: TRBV7-9
J gene: TRBJ2-1
D gene: -
clone size: -

CDR3 DNA: TGTGCCAGCAGCGTGCAGGGCGTAGGTTCACCCCTCCACTTT
CDR3 protein: CASSVQGVGSPLHF
V gene: TRBV2
J gene: TRBJ1-6
D gene: -
clone size: -

CDR3 DNA: TGTGCCAGCAGGTATGGACTAGCGGGAGGCTACGAGCAGTACTTC
CDR3 protein: CASRYGLAGGYEQYF
V gene: TRBV6-5
J gene: TRBJ2-7
D gene: TRBD2
clone size: -

CDR3 DNA: TGTGCCAGCACTCAAACGCGGACAGGGTACAATGAGCAGTTCTTC
CDR3 protein: CASTQTRTGYNEQFF
V gene: TRBV6-6
J gene: TRBJ2-1
D gene: TRBD1
clone size: -

CDR3 DNA: TGTGCCAGCAGTTCACACGACTGGGTGACTAGCAGCATATACAATGAGCAGTTCTTC
CDR3 protein: CASSSHDWVTSSIYNEQFF
V gene: TRBV27
J gene: TRBJ2-1
D gene: TRBD2
clone size: few

CDR3 DNA: TGCAGCGTTTCCCTCTCCGGGACAGGTAACTGCTACACCTTC
CDR3 protein: CSVSLSGTGNCYTF
V gene: TRBV29-1
J gene: TRBJ1-2
D gene: TRBD1
clone size: -

CDR3 DNA: TGTGCCAGCAGTGAAGGCAGGAATGAAAAACTGTTTTTT
CDR3 protein: CASSEGRNEKLFF
V gene: TRBV2
J gene: TRBJ1-4
D gene: -
clone size: -

CDR3 DNA: TGTGCCAGTAGGGGTTTCAGGGCCGTCTCTGGAAACACCATATATTTT
CDR3 protein: CASRGFRAVSGNTIYF
V gene: TRBV19
J gene: TRBJ1-3
D gene: -
clone size: -

CDR3 DNA: TGTGCCAGCAGAGGGGCTAGGGACAGGGAAGATAGCAATCAGCCCCAGCATTTT
CDR3 protein: CASRGARDREDSNQPQHF
V gene: TRBV2
J gene: TRBJ1-5
D gene: TRBD1
clone size: -

CDR3 DNA: TGTGCCAGCTCACCGTCTCGTGGCACTGAAGCTTTCTTT
CDR3 protein: CASSPSRGTEAFF
V gene: TRBV18
J gene: TRBJ1-1
D gene: -
clone size: -

CDR3 DNA: TGTGCCAGCAGCCAGCGGGAATTGCGGGCCAATGAGCAGTTCTTC
CDR3 protein: CASSQRELRANEQFF
V gene: TRBV7-9
J gene: TRBJ2-1
D gene: TRBD2
clone size: -

CDR3 DNA: TGTGCCAGTAGTTCAGGTCCGAACACTGAAGCTTTCTTT
CDR3 protein: CASSSGPNTEAFF
V gene: TRBV19
J gene: TRBJ1-1
D gene: -
clone size: -

CDR3 DNA: TGTGCCAGCAGCTTAGCCAGGAGTAGGGACAGGTCCCTCCACTTT
CDR3 protein: CASSLARSRDRSLHF
V gene: TRBV7-9
J gene: TRBJ1-6
D gene: TRBD1
clone size: -

CDR3 DNA: TGTGCCAGCAGCGCCGGGACAGGAGATTACGAGCAGTACTTC
CDR3 protein: CASSAGTGDYEQYF
V gene: TRBV2
J gene: TRBJ2-7
D gene: TRBD1
clone size: -

CDR3 DNA: TGTGCCAGCAGTGTATTGGCGGGAGCGGGAGTTTACGAGCAGTACTTC
CDR3 protein: CASSVLAGAGVYEQYF
V gene: TRBV2
J gene: TRBJ2-7
D gene: TRBD2
clone size: -

CDR3 DNA: TGTGCCAGCAGCCGATCTAGCGGCTACAATGAGCAGTTCTTC
CDR3 protein: CASSRSSGYNEQFF
V gene: TRBV11-3
J gene: TRBJ2-1
D gene: TRBD2
clone size: few

CDR3 DNA: TGTGCCATCAGTGATCGGAGCTCCTACAATGAGCAGTTCTTC
CDR3 protein: CAISDRSSYNEQFF
V gene: TRBV10-3
J gene: TRBJ2-1
D gene: -
clone size: -

CDR3 DNA: TGTGCCAGCACCGTCGACTCGAGCTCCTACAATGAGCAGTTCTTC
CDR3 protein: CASTVDSSSYNEQFF
V gene: TRBV6-6
J gene: TRBJ2-1
D gene: -
clone size: -

CDR3 DNA: TGTGCCAGCATCGCCGGGACAGGGTCGGGTCAGCCCCAGCATTTT
CDR3 protein: CASIAGTGSGQPQHF
V gene: TRBV6-6
J gene: TRBJ1-5
D gene: TRBD1
clone size: once

CDR3 DNA: TGCGCCAGCGGTCCGGGTGGGGACGAGCAGTACTTC
CDR3 protein: CASGPGGDEQYF
V gene: TRBV10-2
J gene: TRBJ2-7
D gene: -
clone size: -

CDR3 DNA: TGTGCCAGCAAAACAGGGAGTACCTACGAGCAGTACTTC
CDR3 protein: CASKTGSTYEQYF
V gene: TRBV6-6
J gene: TRBJ2-7
D gene: -
clone size: few

CDR3 DNA: TGTGCCAGCAGCGACAGGTATAACACTGAAGCTTTCTTT
CDR3 protein: CASSDRYNTEAFF
V gene: TRBV28
J gene: TRBJ1-1
D gene: -
clone size: -

CDR3 DNA: TGCGCCAGCAGCCGTGCGGATCTAGCGGGATTAACCTACAATGAGCAGTTCTTC
CDR3 protein: CASSRADLAGLTYNEQFF
V gene: TRBV4-1
J gene: TRBJ2-1
D gene: TRBD2
clone size: -

CDR3 DNA: TGCGCCAGCAGCTGGGAGAACTACAATGAGCAGTTCTTC
CDR3 protein: CASSWENYNEQFF
V gene: TRBV5-1
J gene: TRBJ2-1
D gene: -
clone size: -

CDR3 DNA: TGTGCCAGCAGCGCGTGGGTAGGTGAGCAGTTCTTC
CDR3 protein: CASSAWVGEQFF
V gene: TRBV9
J gene: TRBJ2-1
D gene: -
clone size: -

CDR3 DNA: TGCGCCAGCAGCCATCCCACCGCGCAGGGTCGCAATCAGCCCCAGCATTTT
CDR3 protein: CASSHPTAQGRNQPQHF
V gene: TRBV4-1
J gene: TRBJ1-5
D gene: -
clone size: -

CDR3 DNA: TGTGCCAGCAGATTAGCGGGAAGTTCCTACGAGCAGTACTTC
CDR3 protein: CASRLAGSSYEQYF
V gene: TRBV28
J gene: TRBJ2-7
D gene: TRBD2
clone size: -

CDR3 DNA: TGTGCCAGCAGCCAGCGAAGCGGGATAAGGAATGAGCAGTTCTTC
CDR3 protein: CASSQRSGIRNEQFF
V gene: TRBV14
J gene: TRBJ2-1
D gene: TRBD2
clone size: -

CDR3 DNA: TGTGCCAGCAGTTTATCCCCAGACAGATTTTACTCTGGGGCCAACGTCCTGACTTTC
CDR3 protein: CASSLSPDRFYSGANVLTF
V gene: TRBV27
J gene: TRBJ2-6
D gene: -
clone size: -